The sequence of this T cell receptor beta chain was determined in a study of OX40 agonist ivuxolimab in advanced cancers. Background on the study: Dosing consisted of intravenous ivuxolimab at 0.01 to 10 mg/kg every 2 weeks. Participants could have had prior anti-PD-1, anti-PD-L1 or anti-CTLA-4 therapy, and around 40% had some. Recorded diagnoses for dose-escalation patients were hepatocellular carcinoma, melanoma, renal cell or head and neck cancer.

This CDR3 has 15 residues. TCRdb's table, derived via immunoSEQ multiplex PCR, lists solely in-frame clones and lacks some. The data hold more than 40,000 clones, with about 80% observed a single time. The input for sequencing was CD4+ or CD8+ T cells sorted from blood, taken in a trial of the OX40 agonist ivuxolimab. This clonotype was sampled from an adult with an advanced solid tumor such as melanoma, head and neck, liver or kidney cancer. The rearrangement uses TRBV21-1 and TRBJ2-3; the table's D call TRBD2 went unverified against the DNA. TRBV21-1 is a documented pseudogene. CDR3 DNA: TGTGCCATCCTTAGGCTAGCGGAGATGGCAGATACGCAGTATTTT. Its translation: CAILRLAEMADTQYF.